This T cell receptor (beta chain) was sequenced for a study of regulatory T cells in long-lasting Graves disease. This CDR3 is built from 12 residues. Trimming left V 1 base short and J 9 bases short, with 9 bases between. Germline V lookup: CDR1 LNHNV, CDR2 YYDKDF (reference sequence). This clonotype was seen many times. Time point denoted: newly diagnosed GD, antithyroid drugs for less than 3 months. With RNA extracted from PBMCs as input, the TCR library was made. Both iRepertoire HTBI primers and Arm-PCR of CDR3 regions were used to build the TCR beta libraries. Using its own MiXCR run on the multiplex PCR reads, TCRdb lists one record per CDR3 protein. Among some 500,000 distinct CDR3 sequences listed, roughly 12% were seen once. The same sample was also used in a study of T cells in Graves' hyperthyroidism and ophthalmopathy. From that paper: HTBI primers were used for first-round RT-PCR of the TCR CDR3.

The sequence was collected from a man aged 25 to 45 with Graves disease. J is TRBJ1-2 and V is TRBV15; no clear D. The sequenced sample was peripheral blood mononuclear cells (PBMCs), obtained at new diagnosis, from a patient treated with antithyroid drugs. In nucleotides, the CDR3 is TGTGCCACCAGCAGAGTGGGGAATAGCTACACCTTC. This translates into CATSRVGNSYTF.